The clone carrying this TCR beta chain was seen a few times. This record comes from a study of blood T cells in healthy people across ages. A second PCR, run for roughly 7 to 11 cycles, used a sample-barcoded 5' primer plus a J-beta primer mix. TCRdb used MiXCR to reprocess the 5' RACE reads, holding one entry per CDR3 protein. Of 850,000 to 1,100,000 distinct CDR3 sequences in the sample, roughly two fifths were seen once. This CDR3 is built from 14 residues. The V gene lost 4 bases and the J gene lost 4 bases, with 14 bases spanning the gap. CDR1 SGHRS and CDR2 YFSETQ come from the germline V gene. This chain joins TRBV5-1 and TRBJ1-2; no firm D call. The clonotype comes from a man aged 18 to 29 in good health. Sequencing was carried out using blood. CDR3 sequence: CASSPPRSSYGYTF. Here the CDR3 DNA reads TGCGCCAGCAGCCCCCCCAGGAGTTCCTATGGCTACACCTTC.